The 14 T cell receptor beta chains given below trace back to one sample, sequenced in a study of T cell responses to AZD1222 COVID-19 vaccine. Sequencing used immunoSEQ multiplex PCR; TCRdb keeps in-frame clones, though not all of them. The table lists about 180,000 clones, around 90% of them singletons, with roughly 8% in the top ten. This specimen consisted of peripheral blood, obtained on day 0 of AZD1222 vaccination. These receptors all stem from an adult in good health.

Only one count was recorded for this clone. This rearrangement joins TRBV30 to TRBJ2-3, with 7 bases matching TRBD2. The germline gives CDR1 GTSNPN, CDR2 SVGIG (reference sequence). Unmatched junction bases numbered 3, after V lost 3 bases and J lost 3 bases. The CDR3 has 13 residues. As DNA, the CDR3 is TGTGCCTGGAGCGGGGGAGGGACAGATACGCAGTATTTT. It translates to CAWSGGGTDTQYF.

The J gene is TRBJ2-7, the V gene TRBV7-2, with 7 bases identical to TRBD1. Looked up from germline, CDR1 is SGHTA and CDR2 is FQGNSA. This CDR3 is built from 15 residues. V gave up 5 bases and J gave up 0 bases; unmatched junction bases: 7. The CDR3 DNA follows: TGTGCCAGCAGCCCAGGGGGACACATCTCCTACGAGCAGTACTTC. Translating gives CASSPGGHISYEQYF.

The chain couples TRBV7-3 to TRBJ1-1; TRBD1 aligns across 8 bases. Germline CDR1 reads SGHTA; CDR2 reads FQGTGA. Trimming removed 4 bases from V and 6 bases from J; junction bases left unmatched: 4. The CDR3 is made up of 13 amino acids. The CDR3 loop reads CASSSTGGSEAFF. In DNA, the CDR3 is TGTGCCAGCAGCTCAACAGGGGGTTCTGAAGCTTTCTTT.

This chain joins TRBV19 and TRBJ2-7; tentatively, D is TRBD2 (6 bases). Germline values: CDR1 LNHDA, CDR2 SQIVND (reference sequence). Trimming took 8 bases from V and 3 from J, leaving 8 bases between them. This CDR3 is 11 amino acids long. The CDR3 DNA follows: TGTGCCAGTTCCGGGGGCTACGAGCAGTACTTC. It is translated as CASSGGYEQYF.

This rearrangement joins TRBV2 to TRBJ2-1; 12 bases align to TRBD2. The J segment lost 7 bases and the V segment lost 8 bases, leaving 15 bases of the junction unmatched. The V gene's germline CDR1 is SNHLY and CDR2 FYNNEI. The CDR3 sequence is 17 residues long. The CDR3, as DNA: TGTGCCAGCGGGGGGAGGTTCGGGACTAGCGGGTATAATGAGCAGTTCTTC. Translating gives CASGGRFGTSGYNEQFF.

The rearrangement uses TRBV2 and TRBJ2-5; 7 nucleotides agree with TRBD1. The V and J ends lost 11 bases and 0 bases, in that order; junction bases with no gene match: 3. CDR3 length: 12 amino acids. Germline assignment: CDR1 SNHLY and CDR2 FYNNEI. The CDR3 DNA sequence: TGTGCCGGAGACAGGGACCAAGAGACCCAGTACTTC. As protein: CAGDRDQETQYF. Variable domain in full (rest from reference TRBV2 and TRBJ2-5): EPEVTQTPSHQVTQMGQEVILRCVPISNHLYFYWYRQILGQKVEFLVSFYNNEISEKSEIFDDQFSVERPDGSNFTLKIRSTKLEDSAMYFCAGDRDQETQYFGPGTRLLVL.

The chain employs TRBV7-9 and TRBJ1-1, with 7 bases identical to TRBD1. Per germline, CDR1 SEHNR and CDR2 FQNEAQ (reference sequence). The CDR3 runs to 14 residues. The V and J ends lost 5 bases and 10 bases, in that order; junction bases with no gene match: 13. CDR3 region: CASSPQLEGDRAFF. CDR3 nucleotides: TGTGCCAGCAGCCCCCAACTGGAGGGGGACAGAGCTTTCTTT.

The gene calls are TRBV3-1 (or the pseudogene TRBV3-2) and TRBJ1-1; D is possibly TRBD1 (5 bases). CDR1 LGHDT and CDR2 YNNKEL come from the germline V gene (reference sequence). V was clipped by 6 bases and J by 6 bases, with 23 bases between them. This CDR3 has 16 residues. CDR3 region: CASRPFRTSRTSEAFF. CDR3 nucleotides: TGTGCCAGCAGGCCTTTCCGGACATCGAGGACTTCTGAAGCTTTCTTT.

The chain combines TRBV28 with TRBJ1-6; weak D call: TRBD1 (6 bases). V lost 6 bases and J 5 bases, leaving 11 bases between the germline ends. The CDR3 contains 14 residues. Germline CDR1 is MDHEN and CDR2 is SYDVKM. CDR3 loop: CASSTTGNNSPLHF. In DNA form, the CDR3 reads TGTGCCAGCAGCACCACAGGGAATAATTCACCCCTCCACTTT. Complete variable domain (other parts from reference TRBV28 and TRBJ1-6): DVKVTQSSRYLVKRTGEKVFLECVQDMDHENMFWYRQDPGLGLRLIYFSYDVKMKEKGDIPEGYSVSREKKERFSLILESASTNQTSMYLCASSTTGNNSPLHFGNGTRLTVT.

In its sample, this clone was seen once. The CDR3 reads CASSRDLVYEQYF. CDR3 nucleotide sequence: TGTGCCAGCAGTCGGGATTTAGTTTACGAGCAGTACTTC. The chain links TRBV2 to TRBJ2-7, with a tentative D call TRBD2 (5 bases). From germline, CDR1 is SNHLY and CDR2 FYNNEI. This CDR3 comprises 13 residues. Trimming shortened V by 5 bases and J by 4 bases, and 12 bases separated the two germline ends.

V gene TRBV10-3 combines with J gene TRBJ2-7, with 10 nucleotides matching TRBD1. Germline values: CDR1 ENHRY, CDR2 SYGVKD. The CDR3 sequence is 14 residues long. V shed 6 bases, J shed 5 bases, and the junction held 7 bases outside the gene matches. The CDR3 sequence is CAISLRDRGDEQYF. CDR3 DNA: TGTGCCATCAGCCTCCGGGACAGGGGCGACGAGCAGTACTTC.

The chain carries TRBV6-5 and TRBJ1-1, with 8 bases aligning to TRBD1. CDR1 MNHEY and CDR2 SVGAGI come from the germline V gene. The CDR3 has 13 amino acids. With V trimmed by 6 bases and J by 8 bases, 8 bases remained unmatched. This CDR3 is CASREDRVGEAFF. CDR3 DNA: TGTGCCAGCAGAGAGGACAGGGTGGGGGAAGCTTTCTTT.

This clone was seen a few times. This chain connects TRBV12-3 or TRBV12-4 to TRBJ1-1; D is possibly TRBD1 (5 bases). Trimming pared 6 bases from V and 2 bases from J, leaving 10 bases between. CDR3 size: 13 residues. The CDR3 DNA reads as TGTGCCAGCAGCTTTCAGGGAAACACTGAAGCTTTCTTT. It yields the protein CASSFQGNTEAFF.

The chain links TRBV6-5 to TRBJ2-7; 9 bases map to TRBD1. This CDR3 is built from 14 residues. CDR1 MNHEY and CDR2 SVGAGI come from the germline V gene. Unmatched junction bases numbered 5, after V lost 2 bases and J lost 6 bases. CDR3 region: CASSYAGQGSEQYF. The CDR3 DNA reads TGTGCCAGCAGTTACGCGGGACAGGGCTCCGAGCAGTACTTC.